The 11 T cell receptor beta chains below come from one sample, sequenced in a study of human T cells and chemical hapten exposure. Stated time point: patch test 2, 6 weeks after DPC sensitization. The treatment is: therapeutic diphenylcyclopropenone sensitization with weekly scalp DPC. TCRdb re-called the RACE reads with MiXCR, one entry per CDR3 protein. The table lists over 130,000 distinct CDR3 sequences, over 9.5% of them singletons, with under 1.5% in the top ten. The sequenced sample was whole blood, obtained in connection with sensitization to the hapten diphenylcyclopropenone (DPC). These receptors came from a woman in her 50s with alopecia areata. Some clones in this sample may be carry-over from other donors' samples.

This clonotype has only a few counts. This chain connects TRBV28 to TRBJ2-4, with TRBD2 identical over 8 bases. CDR3 length: 14 residues. J was trimmed by 2 bases and V by 6 bases; bases with no gene match: 3. Germline CDR1 reads MDHEN; CDR2 reads SYDVKM. CDR3 DNA sequence: TGTGCCAGCAGATCGGGGGGGCCCAAAAACATTCAGTACTTC. Its translation is CASRSGGPKNIQYF.

V and J are TRBV3-1 and TRBJ2-5, with a possible D match to TRBD2 (5 bases). From germline, CDR1 is LGHDT and CDR2 YNNKEL (reference sequence). Trimming took 0 bases from V and 2 from J, leaving 10 bases between them. The CDR3 consists of 15 residues. CDR3 DNA sequence: TGTGCCAGCAGCCAAGACCCCTCGGGGCAAGAGACCCAGTACTTC. The encoded protein is CASSQDPSGQETQYF.

The rearrangement uses TRBV29-1 and TRBJ2-3; tentative D call: TRBD2 (6 bases). The V gene's germline CDR1 is SQVTM and CDR2 ANQGSEA. CDR3 length: 15 residues. V was pared by 5 bases and J by 0 bases, with 15 bases between. CDR3 in amino acids: CSVKPKGTSTDTQYF. DNA for the CDR3: TGCAGCGTTAAACCAAAAGGGACTAGCACAGATACGCAGTATTTT.

This clonotype was seen only a few times. The CDR3 spells CASSFGGGEGETQYF. The CDR3 coding sequence is TGTGCCAGCAGCTTTGGTGGAGGGGAAGGGGAGACCCAGTACTTC. The gene calls are TRBV7-3 and TRBJ2-5; D might be TRBD2 (6 bases). Germline CDR1 and CDR2: SGHTA and FQGTGA. The germline V and J ends were trimmed by 3 bases and 5 bases, with 16 bases remaining between them. The CDR3 is made up of 15 amino acids.

V and J are TRBV2 and TRBJ2-3; D ambiguous. Trimming removed 7 bases from V and 3 bases from J, with 5 bases in between. There are 11 residues in the CDR3. CDR1 is SNHLY and CDR2 is FYNNEI in the germline V gene. For the CDR3, the DNA is TGTGCCAGCACCCGGACAGATACGCAGTATTTT. Translated: CASTRTDTQYF.

This clonotype was recorded many times. The V call is TRBV5-1, the J call TRBJ1-2; 8 bases match TRBD1. This CDR3 is built from 14 residues. With 2 bases clipped from V and 3 bases from J, the junction kept 3 bases outside the gene matches. From germline, CDR1 is SGHRS and CDR2 YFSETQ. In DNA form, the CDR3 reads TGCGCCAGCAGCTTTGCAGGGGGCGACTATGGCTACACCTTC. It translates to CASSFAGGDYGYTF. Together with reference TRBV5-1 and TRBJ1-2, the CDR3 gives the full variable domain: KAGVTQTPRYLIKTRGQQVTLSCSPISGHRSVSWYQQTPGQGLQFLFEYFSETQRNKGNFPGRFSGRQFSNSRSEMNVSTLELGDSALYLCASSFAGGDYGYTFGSGTRLTVV.

This chain connects TRBV20-1 to TRBJ1-2; perhaps TRBD1 as D (6 bases). CDR3 length: 15 residues. CDR1 is DFQATT, CDR2 SNEGSKA, per germline (reference sequence). V was clipped by 0 bases and J by 0 bases, with 11 bases between them. The CDR3 sequence is CSARDFGTPNYGYTF. In DNA form, the CDR3 reads TGCAGTGCTAGAGATTTTGGGACACCTAACTATGGCTACACCTTC.

This clonotype was recorded a few times. The rearrangement links TRBV19 to TRBJ2-3; D is perhaps TRBD1 or TRBD2 (6 bases each). CDR1 is LNHDA and CDR2 is SQIVND in the germline V gene (reference sequence). This CDR3 contains 15 residues. V lost 3 bases, J lost 0 bases, and 10 bases lay in between. The CDR3 bases are TGTGCCAGTAGTATGGGGGGCACTAGCACAGATACGCAGTATTTT. Translating gives CASSMGGTSTDTQYF.

This clonotype was detected a few times. The chain combines TRBV28 with TRBJ2-7; tentatively, D is TRBD1 (6 bases). The V end was cut by 1 base, the J end by 1 base, with 11 bases between. Germline V lookup: CDR1 MDHEN, CDR2 SYDVKM. This CDR3 comprises 15 residues. The chain's CDR3 is CASSLSPTGSYEQYF. The CDR3 bases are TGTGCCAGCAGTTTATCCCCCACAGGGTCCTACGAGCAGTACTTC.

The sample holds many counts of this clonotype. The genes are TRBV28 and TRBJ1-1, with a tentative D call TRBD1 (6 bases). Germline-derived CDR1 and CDR2 are MDHEN and SYDVKM. V dropped 0 bases and J dropped 5 bases, with 13 bases sitting between them. This CDR3 spans 15 amino acids. The CDR3 sequence is CASSLWRGVGTEAFF. The CDR3 bases are TGTGCCAGCAGTTTATGGAGGGGGGTCGGGACTGAAGCTTTCTTT.

The rearrangement joins TRBV10-3 to TRBJ2-5; D uncertain. Deletions cut 10 bases from V and 3 bases from J, with 12 bases between. Germline-derived CDR1 and CDR2 are ENHRY and SYGVKD. This CDR3 comprises 12 residues. CDR3 sequence: CATSAYEETQYF. CDR3 bases: TGTGCCACTTCCGCATATGAAGAGACCCAGTACTTC.